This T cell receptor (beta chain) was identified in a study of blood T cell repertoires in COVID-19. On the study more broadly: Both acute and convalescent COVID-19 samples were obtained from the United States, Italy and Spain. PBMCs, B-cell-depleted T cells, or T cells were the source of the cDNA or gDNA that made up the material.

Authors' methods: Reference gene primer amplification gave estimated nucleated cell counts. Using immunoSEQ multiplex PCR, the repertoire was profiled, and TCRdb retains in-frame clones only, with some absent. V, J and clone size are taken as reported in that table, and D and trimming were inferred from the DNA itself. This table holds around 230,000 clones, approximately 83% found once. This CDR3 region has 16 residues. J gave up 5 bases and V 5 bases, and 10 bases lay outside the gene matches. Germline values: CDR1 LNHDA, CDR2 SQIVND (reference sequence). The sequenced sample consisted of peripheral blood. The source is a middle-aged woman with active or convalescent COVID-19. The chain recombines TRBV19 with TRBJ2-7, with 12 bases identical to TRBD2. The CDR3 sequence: CASSPRTSGNLDEQYF. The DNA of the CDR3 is TGTGCCAGTAGTCCTCGGACTAGCGGGAACCTCGACGAGCAGTACTTC.